The 5 T cell receptor beta chains in this list originate from one sample, sequenced in a study of CD8+CD57+ T cells in acquired aplastic anemia. For CDR3 and TCR beta VDJ profiling, genomic DNA was the template used. TCRdb called the reads again in MiXCR, with one record for every CDR3 protein. The sample holds about 210,000 distinct CDR3 sequences, around 63% seen once. The sample taken for sequencing was sorted CD4+, CD8+, or CD8+CD57+ T cells (not recorded which) from PBMCs. Source of these receptors: a human donor in good health.

This clonotype was found many times. V gene TRBV11-2 combines with J gene TRBJ2-3; no clear D gene. Trimming took off 5 bases at V and 4 bases at J, with 16 bases between the two ends. This CDR3 is 15 amino acids long. Germline CDR1 SGHAT, CDR2 FQNNGV. The CDR3 sequence is CASSHYNRPSDTQYF. DNA for the CDR3: TGTGCCAGCAGCCATTATAATCGCCCGTCAGATACGCAGTATTTT.

The V and J genes are TRBV2 and TRBJ1-2; possible D gene TRBD1, 6 bases. V was trimmed by 4 bases and J by 4 bases, leaving 10 bases between them. The germline V gene encodes CDR1 SNHLY and CDR2 FYNNEI. This CDR3 comprises 13 residues. The CDR3 DNA follows: TGTGCCAGCAGTGTTGGGGGGCCCTATGGCTACACCTTC. Translating it yields CASSVGGPYGYTF.

V usage is TRBV12-3 or TRBV12-4 and J usage is TRBJ1-5; D not resolved. The CDR3 covers 13 residues. Trimming cost V 3 bases and J 4 bases, with 7 bases left between them. The CDR3 coding sequence is TGTGCCAGCAGTTTGGAGACAAATCAGCCCCAGCATTTT. This codes for CASSLETNQPQHF.

J is TRBJ1-5 and V is TRBV19; possible D gene TRBD1, 6 bases. The CDR3 has 14 residues. Germline CDR1 and CDR2: LNHDA and SQIVND (reference sequence). Trimming pared 3 bases from V and 14 bases from J, leaving 20 bases between. Here the CDR3 reads CASSIWGASTYEHF. In DNA, the CDR3 is TGTGCCAGTAGTATCTGGGGGGCTTCGACCTACGAGCATTTT. The full variable domain, with the rest looked up from reference TRBV19 and TRBJ1-5, is DGGITQSPKYLFRKEGQNVTLSCEQNLNHDAMYWYRQDPGQGLRLIYYSQIVNDFQKGDIAEGYSVSREKKESFPLTVTSAQKNPTAFYLCASSIWGASTYEHFGDGTRLSIL.

The CDR3 DNA follows: TGTGCCAGCCGCGGGCTAGCGGGGAAGTACCAGCATTTT. Amino acid sequence: CASRGLAGKYQHF. This sequence joins TRBV7-9 and TRBJ1-5; D gene uncertain. CDR1 and CDR2 (germline): SEHNR, FQNEAQ (reference sequence). The CDR3 consists of 13 residues. Trimming took 8 bases from V and 12 from J, leaving 20 bases between them.